This T cell receptor (beta chain) originates from a study of blood T cell repertoires in COVID-19. In the study overall: Acute and convalescent COVID-19 samples came from the United States, Italy and Spain. T cells, B-cell-depleted T cells, or PBMCs supplied cDNA or gDNA.

V lost 6 bases, J lost 7 bases, and 19 bases lay in between. The germline V gene has CDR1 MGHDK and CDR2 SYGVNS. The CDR3 loop spans 14 amino acids. Seattle patients were enrolled while actively infected and followed longitudinally. Methods used by the authors: Estimation of nucleated cell counts was performed using reference gene primer amplification. Sequencing was performed with immunoSEQ multiplex PCR; in TCRdb, only in-frame clones are kept and a portion is missing. V, J and clone size reflect that table, while D and trimming were determined from the DNA. The table records under 200,000 clones, roughly three quarters of them present only once.

Sequenced: peripheral blood. The TCR comes from a woman in her 40s with COVID-19, enrolled during active disease. The chain couples TRBV25-1 to TRBJ2-7, with D tentatively TRBD1 (6 bases). CDR3 sequence: CASRVNRDTGEQYF. As DNA, the CDR3 is TGTGCCAGCAGGGTAAACCGGGACACCGGGGAGCAGTACTTC.